This T cell receptor (beta chain) was recorded in a study of human T cells and chemical hapten exposure (dated by TCRdb to the early 2020s). Background for the entire study: For sensitization, 2% DPC in acetone was applied to a roughly 2 cm by roughly 2 cm area of upper inner arm skin. Throughout the study period of 20 to 30 weeks, patients also received therapeutic DPC doses to the scalp every week. Patch testing was done on the upper back using Finn chambers containing 0.01% DPC, and results were scored after 6 days according to International Contact Dermatitis Research Group standards. Alopecia areata with under or over 50% scalp involvement, alopecia totalis and alopecia universalis were represented in the patient cohort, which was mostly female. Libraries were combined into a pool for sequencing, and differences in TCR yield between samples came mainly from small differences in library volumes within the pool. Peripheral blood TCR repertoire changes were tracked in vivo in alopecia patients during primary and secondary sensitization to the hapten diphenylcyclopropenone (DPC). Blood was sampled from patients pre-sensitization (week 0) and at 2, 6 and about 24 weeks after DPC sensitization. For TCR sequencing, blood came from 25 to 35 alopecia patients at anywhere from one to four time points (pre-sensitization, 2, 6 and 24 weeks). The investigation overall reported the following: Repeated subsampling changed both the strength of the expansion versus patch-test correlation and the threshold at which that correlation became significant. The number of PT1 expanded TCRs positively correlated with patch test score, significant at thresholds 8, 16 and 32 but not 4. Expanded TCRs formed significantly more large CDR3 similarity clusters than pre-sensitization or healthy control sets, consistent with antigen-driven responses. Because every patient had alopecia, a presumed autoimmune disease, the patients' immune response might differ from that of healthy individuals. No change with DPC sensitization was found in the number of TCRs above 1 in 1000 frequency, and no evidence of global repertoire structure alterations was found.

CDR1 SGHTA and CDR2 FQGNSA were looked up in the germline V gene. The CDR3 starts with the cysteine, ends with the phenylalanine, and has 11 residues. CDR3 DNA is the only sequence kept; it has 33 bases, read in frame from the first base. V drops 8 bases and J drops 4 bases, leaving 7 bases in between. A word on this clonotype: This receptor's antigen is unknown. Per-nucleotide qualities are absent, and no much larger clonotype sits a single base away.

Receptors were amplified or captured by RACE. The reads were generated on a NextSeq 500. During library preparation, unique molecular identifiers were attached to individual cDNA molecules so that TCRs could be counted in a quantitative, reproducible way. Each blood RNA sample was used to sequence both TCR alpha and TCR beta chains. On the authors' methods: Samples had a median of roughly 99,000 TCRs, with a range from 23,224 to 690,600. V, J and CDR3 annotation of the TCR reads was carried out using the Decombinator software suite. For the PS versus PT1 abundance plots, all samples were subsampled to the same number of TCRs (28,000). Expanded TCRs were defined as absent before sensitization and observed at least eight times at the 2-week time point. The raw public data were reprocessed by TCRdb itself: fastp quality trimming at Q25, MiXCR clonotype calling, in-frame beta chains only. Duplicate CDR3 protein sequences are folded into a single record with the most common DNA and genes. TCRdb, rather than the study authors, made the V and J calls. Within this sample are roughly 100,000 distinct CDR3 sequences, with roughly a third of them counted one time only. The ten largest account for around 2.8% of the sample.

Sample time point, as interpreted from the label and publication: patch test 3, about 24 weeks after DPC sensitization. The treatment or condition label, as the study defines it: therapeutic diphenylcyclopropenone sensitization with weekly scalp DPC. At each patch-test visit, blood was drawn before the patch test was applied. Patients were considered eligible if aged 18 to 70, diagnosed with alopecia and deemed suitable for DPC therapy, and patients were excluded if pregnant. Total RNA was isolated from unfractionated whole blood collected in Tempus Blood RNA tubes. Rearrangement joined TRBV7-2 to TRBJ2-3, with the D gene not confidently named. The sample consisted of whole blood, taken in connection with sensitization to the hapten diphenylcyclopropenone (DPC). The TCR sequence derives from a man aged 35-49 years with alopecia areata. Some clones in this sample may be carry-over from other donors' samples. The CDR3 region: CASGESDTQYF. The nucleotide sequence reads TGTGCCAGCGGGGAATCAGATACGCAGTATTTT.